The T cell receptor beta chain described here comes from a study of shared clonotypes between healthy human individuals. The assay was immunoSEQ multiplex PCR, and TCRdb's table has in-frame clones only and misses some. The table shows around 2.1 million clones, with 93% occurring only once. Naive CD8 cells lacked CD45RO, underwent positive selection for CCR7 and left out terminally differentiated effector memory CD45RA+ cells. This TCR came from a man aged 18 to 29 in good health. Some clones in this sample may be carry-over from other donors' samples. The sequenced sample consisted of naive CD8+ T cells from PBMCs.

As DNA, the CDR3 is TGTGCCAGCAGCTGGTCGTTGGGCTATGGCTACACCTTC. The encoded protein is CASSWSLGYGYTF. This chain joins TRBV7-9 and TRBJ1-2; D remains ambiguous. Germline V lookup: CDR1 SEHNR, CDR2 FQNEAQ (reference sequence). The CDR3 loop spans 13 amino acids. The V end lost 4 bases, the J end lost 4 bases, and 10 bases lay between the germline ends.